Sequencing of this T cell receptor (beta chain) was carried out in a study of cytomegalovirus exposure and HLA in healthy donors. The primer mix had 60 Vbeta and 13 Jbeta primers. The protocol was immunoSEQ multiplex PCR, while the TCRdb copy is restricted to in-frame clones and leaves out a portion. The data hold about 160,000 clones, with approximately 78% observed a single time. This CDR3 has 13 residues. Germline values: CDR1 LNHDA, CDR2 SQIVND (reference sequence). The V segment lost 9 bases and the J segment 3 bases; nucleotides outside the gene matches: 5. The gene calls are TRBV19 and TRBJ2-1; 7 bases are a match to TRBD1. The clonotype comes from a girl aged 2-10 years in good health and CMV-seropositive. What was sequenced was PBMCs. The CDR3 protein is CASSGQFYNEQFF. The CDR3 coding sequence is TGTGCCAGCTCGGGACAGTTCTACAATGAGCAGTTCTTC.